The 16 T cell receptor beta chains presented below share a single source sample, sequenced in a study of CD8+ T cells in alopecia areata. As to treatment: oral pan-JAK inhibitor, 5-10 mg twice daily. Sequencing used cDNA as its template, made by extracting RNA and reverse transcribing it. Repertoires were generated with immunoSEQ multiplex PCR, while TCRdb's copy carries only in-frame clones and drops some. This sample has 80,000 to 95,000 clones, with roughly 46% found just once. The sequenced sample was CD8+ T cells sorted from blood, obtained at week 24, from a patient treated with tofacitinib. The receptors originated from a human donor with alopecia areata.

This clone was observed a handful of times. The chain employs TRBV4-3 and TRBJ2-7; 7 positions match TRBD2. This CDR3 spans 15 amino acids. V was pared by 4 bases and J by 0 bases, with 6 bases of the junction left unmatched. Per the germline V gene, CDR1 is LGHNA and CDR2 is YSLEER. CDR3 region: CASSPSGGSSYEQYF. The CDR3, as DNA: TGCGCCAGCAGCCCATCGGGCGGGAGCTCCTACGAGCAGTACTTC.

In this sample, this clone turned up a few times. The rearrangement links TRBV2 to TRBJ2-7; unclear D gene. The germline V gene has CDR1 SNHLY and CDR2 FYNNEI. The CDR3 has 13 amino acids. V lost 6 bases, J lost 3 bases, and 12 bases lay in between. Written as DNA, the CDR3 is TGTGCCAGCAGCACGGACCGAAACTACGAGCAGTACTTC. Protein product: CASSTDRNYEQYF.

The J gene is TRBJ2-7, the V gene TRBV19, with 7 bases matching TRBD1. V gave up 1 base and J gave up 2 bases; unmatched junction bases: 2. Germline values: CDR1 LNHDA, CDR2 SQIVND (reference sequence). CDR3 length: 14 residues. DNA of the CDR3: TGTGCCAGTAGTATAGGGACAGGAACCTACGAGCAGTACTTC. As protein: CASSIGTGTYEQYF.

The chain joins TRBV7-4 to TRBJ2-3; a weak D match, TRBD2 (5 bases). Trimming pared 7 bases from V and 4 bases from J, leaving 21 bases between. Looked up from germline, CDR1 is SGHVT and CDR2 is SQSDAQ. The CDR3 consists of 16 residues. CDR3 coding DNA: TGTGCCAGCACCACAAAGCGTTCTCACGGGGCAGATACGCAGTATTTT. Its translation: CASTTKRSHGADTQYF.

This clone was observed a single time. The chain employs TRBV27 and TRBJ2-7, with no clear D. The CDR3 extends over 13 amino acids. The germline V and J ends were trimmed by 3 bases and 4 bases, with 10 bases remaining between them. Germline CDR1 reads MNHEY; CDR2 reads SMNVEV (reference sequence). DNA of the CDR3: TGTGCCAGCAGTTTCGGCCGAGGATACGAGCAGTACTTC. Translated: CASSFGRGYEQYF.

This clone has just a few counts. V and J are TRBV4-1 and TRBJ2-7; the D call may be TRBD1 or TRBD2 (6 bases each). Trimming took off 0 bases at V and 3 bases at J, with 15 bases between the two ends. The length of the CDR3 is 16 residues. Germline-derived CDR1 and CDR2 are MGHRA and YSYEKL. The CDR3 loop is CASSQDGRGRHYEQYF. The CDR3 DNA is TGCGCCAGCAGCCAAGATGGCCGGGGGCGACACTACGAGCAGTACTTC.

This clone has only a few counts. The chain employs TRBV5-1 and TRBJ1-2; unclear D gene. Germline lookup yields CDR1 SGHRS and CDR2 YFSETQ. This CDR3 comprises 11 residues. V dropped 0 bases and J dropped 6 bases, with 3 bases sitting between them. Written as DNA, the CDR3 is TGCGCCAGCAGCTTGGGACATGGCTACACCTTC. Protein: CASSLGHGYTF.

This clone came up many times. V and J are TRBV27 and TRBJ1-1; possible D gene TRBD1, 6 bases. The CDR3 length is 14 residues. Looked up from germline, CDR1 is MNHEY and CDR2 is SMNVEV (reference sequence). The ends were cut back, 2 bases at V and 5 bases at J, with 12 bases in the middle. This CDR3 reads CASSLRAGVTEAFF. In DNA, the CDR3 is TGTGCCAGCAGTTTACGGGCAGGGGTAACTGAAGCTTTCTTT.

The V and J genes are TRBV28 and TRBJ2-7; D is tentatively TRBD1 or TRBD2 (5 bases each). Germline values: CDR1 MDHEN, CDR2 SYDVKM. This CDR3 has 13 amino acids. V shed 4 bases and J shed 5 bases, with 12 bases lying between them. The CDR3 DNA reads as TGTGCCAGCAGTTGGCGGCAGGGACACGAGCAGTACTTC. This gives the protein CASSWRQGHEQYF.

The CDR3 reads CASSPSRAGEQFF. As DNA, the CDR3 is TGTGCCAGCAGCCCATCCCGGGCGGGAGAGCAGTTCTTC. This chain links TRBV5-4 with TRBJ2-1, with D perhaps TRBD2 (6 bases). Trimming removed 4 bases at V and 10 bases at J, with 15 bases between. The CDR3 loop spans 13 amino acids. Germline V lookup: CDR1 SGHNT, CDR2 YYREEE (reference sequence). Filled out from reference TRBV5-4 and TRBJ2-1, the complete variable domain reads ETGVTQSPTHLIKTRGQQVTLRCSSQSGHNTVSWYQQALGQGPQFIFQYYREEENGRGNFPPRFSGLQFPNYSSELNVNALELDDSALYLCASSPSRAGEQFFGPGTRLTVL.

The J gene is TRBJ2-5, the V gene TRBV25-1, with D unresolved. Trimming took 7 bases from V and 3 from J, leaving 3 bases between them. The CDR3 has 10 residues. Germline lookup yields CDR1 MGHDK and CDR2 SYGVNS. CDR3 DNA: TGTGCCAGCATGGAAGAGACCCAGTACTTC. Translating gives CASMEETQYF. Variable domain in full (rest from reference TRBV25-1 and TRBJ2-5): EADIYQTPRYLVIGTGKKITLECSQTMGHDKMYWYQQDPGMELHLIHYSYGVNSTEKGDLSSESTVSRIRTEHFPLTLESARPSHTSQYLCASMEETQYFGPGTRLLVL.

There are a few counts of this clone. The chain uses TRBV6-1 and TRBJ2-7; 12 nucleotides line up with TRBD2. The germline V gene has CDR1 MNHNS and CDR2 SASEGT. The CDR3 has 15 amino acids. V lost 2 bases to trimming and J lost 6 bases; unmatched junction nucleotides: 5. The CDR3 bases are TGTGCCAGCAGTGAACGCCCTAGCGGGAGGGGCGAGCAGTACTTC. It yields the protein CASSERPSGRGEQYF.

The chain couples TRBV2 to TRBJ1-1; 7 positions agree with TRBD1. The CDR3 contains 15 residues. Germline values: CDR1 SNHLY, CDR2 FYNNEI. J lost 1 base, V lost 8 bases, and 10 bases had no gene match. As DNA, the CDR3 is TGTGCCAGCGGACCGACAGGGACCGAGAACACTGAAGCTTTCTTT. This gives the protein CASGPTGTENTEAFF.

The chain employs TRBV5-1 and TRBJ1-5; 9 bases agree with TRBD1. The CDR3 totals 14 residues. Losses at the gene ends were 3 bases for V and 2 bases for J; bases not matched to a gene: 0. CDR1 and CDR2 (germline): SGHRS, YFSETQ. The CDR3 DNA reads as TGCGCCAGCAGCTGGACAGGGGGCAATCAGCCCCAGCATTTT. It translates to CASSWTGGNQPQHF.

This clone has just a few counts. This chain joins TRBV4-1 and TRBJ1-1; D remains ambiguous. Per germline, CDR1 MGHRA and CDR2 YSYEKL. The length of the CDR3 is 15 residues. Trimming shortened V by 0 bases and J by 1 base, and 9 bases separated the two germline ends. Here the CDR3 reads CASSQDAKGNTEAFF. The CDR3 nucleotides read TGCGCCAGCAGCCAAGATGCTAAGGGGAACACTGAAGCTTTCTTT.

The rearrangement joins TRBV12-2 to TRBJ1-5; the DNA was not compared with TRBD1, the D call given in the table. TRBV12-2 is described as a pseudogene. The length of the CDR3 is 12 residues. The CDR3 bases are TGTGCAAGTCAACCAGGCAATCAGCCCCAGCATTTT. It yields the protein CASQPGNQPQHF.